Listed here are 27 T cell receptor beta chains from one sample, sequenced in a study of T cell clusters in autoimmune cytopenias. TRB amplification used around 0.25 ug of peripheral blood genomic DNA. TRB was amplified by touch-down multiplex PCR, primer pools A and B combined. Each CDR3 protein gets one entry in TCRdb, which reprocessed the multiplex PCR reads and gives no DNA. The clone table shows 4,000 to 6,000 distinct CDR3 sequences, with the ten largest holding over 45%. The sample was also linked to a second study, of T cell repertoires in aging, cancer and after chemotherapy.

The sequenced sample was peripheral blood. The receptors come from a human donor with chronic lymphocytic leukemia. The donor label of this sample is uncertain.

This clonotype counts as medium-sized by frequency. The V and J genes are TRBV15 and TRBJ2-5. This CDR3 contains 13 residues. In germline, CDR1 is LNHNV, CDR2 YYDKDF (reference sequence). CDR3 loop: CATSRPLGETQYF.

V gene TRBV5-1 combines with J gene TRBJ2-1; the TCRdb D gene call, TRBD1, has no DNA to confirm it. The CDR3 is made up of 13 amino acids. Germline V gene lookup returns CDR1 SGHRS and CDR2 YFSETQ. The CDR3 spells CASSLGSGAAYVF.

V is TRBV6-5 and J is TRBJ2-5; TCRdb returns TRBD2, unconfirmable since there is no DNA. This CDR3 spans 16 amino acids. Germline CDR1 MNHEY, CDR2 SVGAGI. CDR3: CASSLRLAGGLETQYF.

This CDR3 reads CASSSGTSGGELFF. The chain is built from TRBV5-1 and TRBJ2-2; TCRdb indicates TRBD2, and absent DNA this call remains unverified. Per germline, CDR1 SGHRS and CDR2 YFSETQ. The CDR3 length is 14 residues.

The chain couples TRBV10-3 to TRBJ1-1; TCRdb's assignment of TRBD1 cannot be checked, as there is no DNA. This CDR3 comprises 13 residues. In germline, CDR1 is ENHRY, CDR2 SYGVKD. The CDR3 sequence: CASRLKGGAEAFF.

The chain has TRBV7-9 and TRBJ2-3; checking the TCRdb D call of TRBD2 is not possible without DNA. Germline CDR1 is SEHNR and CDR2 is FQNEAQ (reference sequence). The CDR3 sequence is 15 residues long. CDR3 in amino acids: CASRGSGGGTDTQYF. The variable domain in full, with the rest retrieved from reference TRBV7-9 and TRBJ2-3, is DTGVSQNPRHKITKRGQNVTFRCDPISEHNRLYWYRQTLGQGPEFLTYFQNEAQLEKSRLLSDRFSAERPKGSFSTLEIQRTEQGDSAMYLCASRGSGGGTDTQYFGPGTRLTVL.

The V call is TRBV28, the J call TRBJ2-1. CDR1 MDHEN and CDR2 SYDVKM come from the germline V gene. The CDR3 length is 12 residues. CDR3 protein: CASLSSYNEQFF. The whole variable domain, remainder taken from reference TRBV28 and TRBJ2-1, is DVKVTQSSRYLVKRTGEKVFLECVQDMDHENMFWYRQDPGLGLRLIYFSYDVKMKEKGDIPEGYSVSREKKERFSLILESASTNQTSMYLCASLSSYNEQFFGPGTRLTVL.

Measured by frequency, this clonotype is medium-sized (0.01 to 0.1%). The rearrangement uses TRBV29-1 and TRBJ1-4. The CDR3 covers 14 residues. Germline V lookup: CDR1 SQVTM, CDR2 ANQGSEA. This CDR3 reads CSVKTVDGNEKLFF.

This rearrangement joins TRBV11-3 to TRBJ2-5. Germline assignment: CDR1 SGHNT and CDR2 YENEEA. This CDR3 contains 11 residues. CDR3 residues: CASSRDHEQYF.

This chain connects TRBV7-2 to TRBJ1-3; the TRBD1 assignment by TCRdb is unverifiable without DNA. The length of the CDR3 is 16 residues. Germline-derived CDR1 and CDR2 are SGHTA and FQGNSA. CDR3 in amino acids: CASSLALAGGGNTIYF.

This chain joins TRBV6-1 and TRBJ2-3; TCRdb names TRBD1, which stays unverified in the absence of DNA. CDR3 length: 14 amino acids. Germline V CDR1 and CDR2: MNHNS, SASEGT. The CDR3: CASSRDRGWNTQYF.

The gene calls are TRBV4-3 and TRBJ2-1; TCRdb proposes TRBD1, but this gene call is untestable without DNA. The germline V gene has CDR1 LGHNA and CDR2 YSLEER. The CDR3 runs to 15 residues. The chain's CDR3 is CASSQVDPKGNEQFF.

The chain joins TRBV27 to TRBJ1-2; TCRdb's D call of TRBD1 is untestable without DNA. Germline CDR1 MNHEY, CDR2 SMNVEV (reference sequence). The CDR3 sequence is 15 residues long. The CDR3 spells CASSLSGTLEGGYTF.

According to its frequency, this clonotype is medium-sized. Here the CDR3 reads CSYLPGRAWTQYF. This chain connects TRBV29-1 to TRBJ2-5; absent DNA, TCRdb's TRBD1 call cannot be checked. This CDR3 has 13 amino acids. Germline V lookup: CDR1 SQVTM, CDR2 ANQGSEA.

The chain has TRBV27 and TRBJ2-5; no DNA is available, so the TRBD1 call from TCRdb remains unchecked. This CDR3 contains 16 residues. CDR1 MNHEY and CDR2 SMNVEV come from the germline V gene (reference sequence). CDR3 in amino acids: CASRPNPGRVQETQYF.

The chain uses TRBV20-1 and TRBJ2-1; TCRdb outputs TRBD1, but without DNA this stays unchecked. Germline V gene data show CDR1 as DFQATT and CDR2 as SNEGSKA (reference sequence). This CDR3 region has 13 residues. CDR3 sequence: CSASRDRQGRQFF.

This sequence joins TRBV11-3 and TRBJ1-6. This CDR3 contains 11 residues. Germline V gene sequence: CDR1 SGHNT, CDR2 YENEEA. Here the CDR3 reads CASLTDSPLHF. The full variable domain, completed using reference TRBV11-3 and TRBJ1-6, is EAGVVQSPRYKIIEKKQPVAFWCNPISGHNTLYWYLQNLGQGPELLIRYENEEAVDDSQLPKDRFSAERLKGVDSTLKIQPAELGDSAVYLCASLTDSPLHFGNGTRLTVT.

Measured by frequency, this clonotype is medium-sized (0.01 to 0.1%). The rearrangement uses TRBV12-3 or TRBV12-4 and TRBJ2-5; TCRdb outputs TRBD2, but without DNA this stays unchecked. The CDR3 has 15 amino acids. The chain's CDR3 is CASSPRSSGGLAPHF.

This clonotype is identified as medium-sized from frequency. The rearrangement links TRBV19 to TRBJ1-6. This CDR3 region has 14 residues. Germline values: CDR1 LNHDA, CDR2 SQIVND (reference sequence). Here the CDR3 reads CASQYSVYNSPLHF.

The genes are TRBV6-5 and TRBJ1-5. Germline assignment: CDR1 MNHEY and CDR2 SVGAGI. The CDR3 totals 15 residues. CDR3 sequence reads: CASSAEGGGNQPQHF.

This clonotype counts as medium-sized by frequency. Here the CDR3 reads CASSPWSLRYNEQFF. The gene calls are TRBV12-3 or TRBV12-4 and TRBJ2-1; the D call of TRBD1 rests on TCRdb alone, since no DNA is present to check it. The CDR3 spans 15 residues.

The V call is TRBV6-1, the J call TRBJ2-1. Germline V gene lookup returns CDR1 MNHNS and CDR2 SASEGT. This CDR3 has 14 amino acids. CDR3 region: CASKKPDGHNEQFF.

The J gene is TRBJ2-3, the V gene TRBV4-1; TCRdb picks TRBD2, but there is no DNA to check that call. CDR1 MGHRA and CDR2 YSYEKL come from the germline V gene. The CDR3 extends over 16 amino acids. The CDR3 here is CATLKEASGSTDTQYF.

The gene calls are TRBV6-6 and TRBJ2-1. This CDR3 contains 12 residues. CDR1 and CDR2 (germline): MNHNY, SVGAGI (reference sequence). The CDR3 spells CASSYSFNEQFF.

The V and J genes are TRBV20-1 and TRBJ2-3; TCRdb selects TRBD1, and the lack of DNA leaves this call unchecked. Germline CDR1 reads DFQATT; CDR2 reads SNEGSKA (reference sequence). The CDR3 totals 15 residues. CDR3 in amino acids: CSARPGQGNTDTQYF.

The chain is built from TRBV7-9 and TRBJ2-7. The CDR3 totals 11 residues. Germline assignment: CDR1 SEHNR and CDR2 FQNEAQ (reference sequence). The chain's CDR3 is CASSLGAEQYF.

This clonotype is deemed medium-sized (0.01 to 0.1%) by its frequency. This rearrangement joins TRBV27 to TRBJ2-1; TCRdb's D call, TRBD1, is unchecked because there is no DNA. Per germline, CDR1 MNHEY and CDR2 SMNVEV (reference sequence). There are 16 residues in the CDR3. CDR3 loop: CASSLRGLPPYNEQFF.